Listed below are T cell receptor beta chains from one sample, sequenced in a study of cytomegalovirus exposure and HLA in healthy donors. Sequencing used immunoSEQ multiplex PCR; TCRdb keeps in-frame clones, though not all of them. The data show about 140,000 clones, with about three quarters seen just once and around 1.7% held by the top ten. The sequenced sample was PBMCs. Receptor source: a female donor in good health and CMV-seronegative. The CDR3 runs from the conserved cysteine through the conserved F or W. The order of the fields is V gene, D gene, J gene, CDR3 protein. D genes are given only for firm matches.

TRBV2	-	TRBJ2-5	CASSGYYLSEYF
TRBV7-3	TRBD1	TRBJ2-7	CASSKGQGGLHEQYF
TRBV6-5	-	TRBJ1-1	CASTLLAEGEAFF
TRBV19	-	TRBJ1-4	CASSRGTNEKLFF
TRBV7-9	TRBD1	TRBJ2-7	CASSPLPGTGSEQYF
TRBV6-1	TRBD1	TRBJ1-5	CASSELGIRDRVRPQHF
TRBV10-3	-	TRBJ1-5	CAISDRAPTSNQPQHF
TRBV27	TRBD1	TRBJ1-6	CASSSRDSTPLHF
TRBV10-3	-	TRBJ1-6	CAISMTAFGDSPLHF
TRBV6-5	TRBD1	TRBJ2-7	CASSYSNSGGYEQYF
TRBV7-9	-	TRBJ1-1	CASSYGGRDTEAFF
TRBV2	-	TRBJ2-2	CASRAGQATLELFF
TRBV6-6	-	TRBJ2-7	CASNRQVAYEQYF
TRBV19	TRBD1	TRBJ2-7	CASAVVAGGYEQYF
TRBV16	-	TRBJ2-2	CASSQSRQGNTGELFF
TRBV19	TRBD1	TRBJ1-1	CASSRTGGTEAFF
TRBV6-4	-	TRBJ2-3	CASRQGGGPSDTQYF
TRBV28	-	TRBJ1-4	CASSLISGRASEKLFF
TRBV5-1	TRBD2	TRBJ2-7	CASSAGTSGTYEQYF
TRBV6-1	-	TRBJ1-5	CASSVTQGGQPQHF
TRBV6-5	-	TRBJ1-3	CASRGGRISGNTIYF
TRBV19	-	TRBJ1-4	CASATNEKLFF
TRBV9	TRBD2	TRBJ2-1	CASSANSGTSGTEQFF
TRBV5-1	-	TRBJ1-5	CASSFRGQPQHF
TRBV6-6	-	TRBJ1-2	CASSQRGGGYYGYTF
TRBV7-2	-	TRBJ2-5	CASSAQISSQETQYF
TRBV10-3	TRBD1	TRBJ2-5	CAISESDRAGETQYF
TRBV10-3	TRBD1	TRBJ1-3	CAISGTGQGNTIYF
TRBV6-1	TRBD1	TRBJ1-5	CASSVDRVQPQHF
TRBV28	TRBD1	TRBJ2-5	CASRPPGQGTQYF
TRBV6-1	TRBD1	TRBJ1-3	CASSRTGVGNTIYF
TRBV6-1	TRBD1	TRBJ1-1	CASSEQMGGTGGTEAFF
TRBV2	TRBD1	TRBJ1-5	CASRGTAGLPQPQHF
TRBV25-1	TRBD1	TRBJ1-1	CASSDNRGRTEAFF
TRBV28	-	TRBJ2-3	CASSLDGGISTDTQYF
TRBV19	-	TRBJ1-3	CASSPAGTGNTIYF
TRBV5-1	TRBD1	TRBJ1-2	CASSRDRVPGGAF
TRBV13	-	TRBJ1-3	CASSATPGLEGNTIYF
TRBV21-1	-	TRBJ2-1	CASSKGIDAGRFSYNEQFF
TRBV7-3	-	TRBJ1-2	CASSLQGGYGYTF
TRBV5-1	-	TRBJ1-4	CASSPQNNEKLFF
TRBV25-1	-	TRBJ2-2	CASSLASTAGELFF